The 16 T cell receptor beta chains below were found in one sample sequenced in a study of T cells in Graves' hyperthyroidism and ophthalmopathy. Using RNA transcripts as the source, TCR beta CDR3 regions were amplified. First-round RT-PCR with HTBI primers amplified the TCR CDR3 region. Via MiXCR, TCRdb re-called the multiplex PCR reads, giving one row per CDR3 protein. The sample lists around 300,000 distinct CDR3 sequences; approximately 12% were seen once. Sequencing was carried out using blood. These receptors were obtained from a woman aged 25 to 39 with Graves' hyperthyroidism that later progressed to Graves' ophthalmopathy.

This clonotype was counted a few times. This chain uses TRBV19 with TRBJ1-1; D gene ambiguous. Germline-derived CDR1 and CDR2 are LNHDA and SQIVND (reference sequence). This CDR3 has 15 residues. The V end was cut by 0 bases, the J end by 1 base, with 9 bases between. As DNA, the CDR3 is TGTGCCAGTAGTATAGATCGGAACAGGAACACTGAAGCTTTCTTT. Its protein is CASSIDRNRNTEAFF. The entire variable domain, with the rest obtained from reference TRBV19 and TRBJ1-1, is as follows: DGGITQSPKYLFRKEGQNVTLSCEQNLNHDAMYWYRQDPGQGLRLIYYSQIVNDFQKGDIAEGYSVSREKKESFPLTVTSAQKNPTAFYLCASSIDRNRNTEAFFGQGTRLTVV.

This clonotype has more than one count but fewer than ten. The rearrangement joins TRBV12-3 or TRBV12-4 to TRBJ2-4; D gene uncertain. The CDR3 sequence is 13 residues long. V lost 6 bases and J 0 bases, leaving 6 bases between the germline ends. The DNA for the CDR3 is TGTGCCAGCAGCTTAATAGCCAAAAACATTCAGTACTTC. This gives the protein CASSLIAKNIQYF.

This clonotype was counted many times. The J gene is TRBJ1-5, the V gene TRBV28; maybe TRBD1 (5 bases). CDR3 size: 14 residues. Trimming stripped 5 bases from V and 10 bases from J, with 18 bases between. Germline CDR1 MDHEN, CDR2 SYDVKM. The DNA for the CDR3 is TGTGCCAGCAGTCTAGGGGCCTACGAAGATCCCCAGCATTTT. Its translation is CASSLGAYEDPQHF.

This clonotype has a count of ten or more. V is TRBV7-2 and J is TRBJ2-5, with D tentatively TRBD1 (6 bases). The V gene's germline CDR1 is SGHTA and CDR2 FQGNSA. V shed 3 bases and J shed 4 bases, with 15 bases lying between them. This CDR3 is 15 amino acids long. CDR3 in DNA: TGTGCCAGCAGCTTGATAGGACAGCTACGAGAGACCCAGTACTTC. Its translation: CASSLIGQLRETQYF.

This clonotype has at least ten counts. The rearrangement links TRBV6-1 to TRBJ1-2; TRBD1 matches 8 bases. Germline lookup yields CDR1 MNHNS and CDR2 SASEGT. The CDR3 loop spans 14 amino acids. V lost 4 bases and J lost 8; bases outside the gene matches: 9. Written as DNA, the CDR3 is TGTGCCAGCAGTGGGCGGACAGGGACGGACGGCTACACCTTC. It codes for CASSGRTGTDGYTF.

Many counts were recorded for this clonotype. The V call is TRBV27, the J call TRBJ1-1, with a possible D match to TRBD1 (6 bases). V lost 6 bases and J lost 1, with 12 bases in between. Germline V gives CDR1 MNHEY, CDR2 SMNVEV (reference sequence). This CDR3 contains 14 residues. The CDR3 reads CASRGASQNTEAFF. For the CDR3, the DNA is TGTGCCAGCAGGGGGGCATCCCAGAACACTGAAGCTTTCTTT.

In its sample, this clonotype was seen many times. This chain links TRBV20-1 with TRBJ2-5; no firm D call. Trimming removed 6 bases from V and 2 bases from J, with 4 bases in between. The CDR3 is 10 residues long. CDR1 is DFQATT, CDR2 SNEGSKA, per germline (reference sequence). The CDR3 loop reads CSAGQETQYF. Here the CDR3 DNA reads TGCAGTGCAGGGCAAGAGACCCAGTACTTC.

This clonotype was seen repeatedly, ten times or more. The chain couples TRBV3-2 to TRBJ2-5; the table's D gene call, TRBD2, was not cross checked with the DNA. TRBV3-2 is labeled a pseudogene. There are 16 residues in the CDR3. The CDR3 is CASSPTGLADEETQYF. The CDR3 bases are TGTGCCAGCAGCCCGACGGGACTAGCGGACGAAGAGACCCAGTACTTC.

This clonotype was seen repeatedly, ten times or more. The J gene is TRBJ2-3, the V gene TRBV7-2, with TRBD2 identical over 12 bases. There are 18 residues in the CDR3. Germline V CDR1 and CDR2: SGHTA, FQGNSA. Trimming removed 5 bases from V and 2 bases from J; junction bases left unmatched: 11. The CDR3 sequence is CASSTPLAGGANTDTQYF. The CDR3 nucleotides read TGTGCCAGCAGCACCCCACTAGCGGGAGGAGCAAACACAGATACGCAGTATTTT. The variable domain in full, with the rest retrieved from reference TRBV7-2 and TRBJ2-3, is GAGVSQSPSNKVTEKGKDVELRCDPISGHTALYWYRQSLGQGLEFLIYFQGNSAPDKSGLPSDRFSAERTGGSVSTLTIQRTQQEDSAVYLCASSTPLAGGANTDTQYFGPGTRLTVL.

The chain combines TRBV19 with TRBJ2-6; D not resolved. CDR3 size: 18 residues. Trimming removed 7 bases at V and 2 bases at J, with 21 bases between. Looked up from germline, CDR1 is LNHDA and CDR2 is SQIVND (reference sequence). Here the CDR3 reads CASKDEYSIGTGANVLTF. CDR3 nucleotide sequence: TGTGCCAGTAAAGACGAGTACAGTATAGGGACTGGGGCCAACGTCCTGACTTTC.

This clonotype was observed a few times. This sequence joins TRBV14 and TRBJ2-1; 14 bases agree with TRBD2. The V gene's germline CDR1 is SGHDN and CDR2 FVKESK. The CDR3 has 17 amino acids. Trimming took 0 bases from V and 10 from J; bases not matched to a gene: 8. The CDR3: CASSQDVGLAGAEEQFF. CDR3 DNA: TGTGCCAGCAGCCAAGACGTGGGACTAGCGGGAGCAGAAGAGCAGTTCTTC.

In its sample, this clonotype was seen many times. The chain employs TRBV11-2 and TRBJ2-1; a possible D gene is TRBD2 (5 bases). This CDR3 has 12 residues. Per germline, CDR1 SGHAT and CDR2 FQNNGV. Trimming left V 3 bases short and J 5 bases short, with 5 bases between. The CDR3: CASSLTNNEQFF. In DNA, the CDR3 is TGTGCCAGCAGCTTGACTAACAATGAGCAGTTCTTC.

The genes are TRBV10-3 and TRBJ2-6; possible D gene TRBD2, 5 bases. With 0 bases removed from V and 8 bases from J, the gap between germline ends came to 11 bases. Germline V gene sequence: CDR1 ENHRY, CDR2 SYGVKD. The CDR3 is 15 residues long. CDR3 bases: TGTGCCATCAGTGAGTCCTCTTCGGGGACCAACGTCCTGACTTTC. It translates to CAISESSSGTNVLTF.

This clonotype was found many times. CDR3 nucleotide sequence: TGTGCCAGCACCAACATGGGCGGGCCAACCTACGAGCAGTACTTC. This gives the protein CASTNMGGPTYEQYF. The rearrangement links TRBV7-2 to TRBJ2-7, with D possibly TRBD2 on 5 matching bases. In germline, CDR1 is SGHTA, CDR2 FQGNSA. The germline V and J ends were trimmed by 7 bases and 2 bases, with 18 bases remaining between them. CDR3 size: 15 residues.

This chain joins TRBV20-1 and TRBJ2-7, with 7 positions matching TRBD1. Trimming removed 5 bases from V and 3 bases from J; junction bases left unmatched: 16. This CDR3 has 16 residues. Germline V gives CDR1 DFQATT, CDR2 SNEGSKA (reference sequence). The CDR3 bases are TGCAGTGCTCTCCGGGAAGGGGGCGAGGGTGGCTACGAGCAGTACTTC. Translating gives CSALREGGEGGYEQYF.

This clonotype was counted ten times or more. The chain uses TRBV7-2 and TRBJ2-3; 11 bases agree with TRBD2. V shed 5 bases, J shed 5 bases, and the junction held 6 bases outside the gene matches. This CDR3 comprises 15 residues. CDR1 is SGHTA, CDR2 FQGNSA, per germline. CDR3 protein: CASSTTSGNVDTQYF. The CDR3 DNA reads TGTGCCAGCAGCACGACTAGCGGGAATGTAGATACGCAGTATTTT.